This record covers a single T cell receptor (beta chain). The CDR3 has 13 residues. Trimming at V came to 8 bases and at J to 4 bases, leaving 4 bases not matched to a gene. Per germline, CDR1 LNHDA and CDR2 SQIVND (reference sequence). The record originates from a study of Ad26.COV2.S vaccination and SARS-CoV-2 variants. Treatment defined: some 20 received Ad26.COV2.S at low or high dose, single or two shots; 5 received placebo; per-sample allocation not given. Collection of the samples took place on day 63 after the first injection of vaccine or placebo. Repertoires were generated with immunoSEQ multiplex PCR, while TCRdb's copy carries only in-frame clones and drops some. The sample includes about 320,000 clones, around 84% of them seen just once.

The V call is TRBV19, the J call TRBJ1-1; 10 nucleotides align to TRBD1. The sample in question was peripheral blood, obtained in a trial of Ad26.COV2.S vaccine versus placebo. The clonotype was recovered from a person between 18 and 59 years old who received the Ad26.COV2.S COVID-19 vaccine or a placebo. The CDR3 nucleotides are TGTGCCAGTGGACAGGGGGGAATCACTGAAGCTTTCTTT. Protein product: CASGQGGITEAFF.